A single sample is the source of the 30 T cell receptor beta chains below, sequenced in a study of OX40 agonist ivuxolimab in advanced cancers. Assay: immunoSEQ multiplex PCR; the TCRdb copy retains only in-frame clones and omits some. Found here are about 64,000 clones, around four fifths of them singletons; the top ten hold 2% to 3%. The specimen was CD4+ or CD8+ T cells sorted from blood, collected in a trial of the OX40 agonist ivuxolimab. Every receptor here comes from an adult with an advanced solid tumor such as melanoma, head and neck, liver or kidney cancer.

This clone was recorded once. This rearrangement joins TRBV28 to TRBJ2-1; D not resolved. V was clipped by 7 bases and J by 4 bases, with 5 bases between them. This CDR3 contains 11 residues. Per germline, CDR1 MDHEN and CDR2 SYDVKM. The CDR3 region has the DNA TGTGCCAGCACTCTTTACAATGAGCAGTTCTTC. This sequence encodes CASTLYNEQFF.

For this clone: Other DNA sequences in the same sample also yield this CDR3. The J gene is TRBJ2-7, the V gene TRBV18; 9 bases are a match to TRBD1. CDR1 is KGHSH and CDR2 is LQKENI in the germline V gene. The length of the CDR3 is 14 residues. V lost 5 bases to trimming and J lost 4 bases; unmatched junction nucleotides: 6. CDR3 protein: CASSTGTGTYEQYF. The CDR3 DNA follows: TGTGCCAGCTCAACCGGGACAGGGACGTACGAGCAGTACTTC.

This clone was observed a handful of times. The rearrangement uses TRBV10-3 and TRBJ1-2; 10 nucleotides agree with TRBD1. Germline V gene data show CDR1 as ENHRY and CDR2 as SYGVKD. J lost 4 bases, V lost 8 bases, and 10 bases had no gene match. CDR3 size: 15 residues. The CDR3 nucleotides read TGTGCCATCCTACCTGGGACAGGGGATCGCTATGGCTACACCTTC. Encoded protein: CAILPGTGDRYGYTF.

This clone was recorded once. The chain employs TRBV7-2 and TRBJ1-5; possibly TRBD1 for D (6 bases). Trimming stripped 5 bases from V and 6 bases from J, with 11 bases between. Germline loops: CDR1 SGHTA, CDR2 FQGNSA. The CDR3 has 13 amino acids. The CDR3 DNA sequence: TGTGCCAGCAGCCAGGGGACGATTCAGCCCCAGCATTTT. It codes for CASSQGTIQPQHF.

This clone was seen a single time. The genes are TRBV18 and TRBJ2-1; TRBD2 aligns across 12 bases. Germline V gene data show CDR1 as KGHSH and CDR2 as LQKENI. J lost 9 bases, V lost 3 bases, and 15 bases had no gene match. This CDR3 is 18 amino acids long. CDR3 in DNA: TGTGCCAGCTCACCGAGAACGACTAGCGGGAGTGAAGGGGGTGAGCAGTTCTTC. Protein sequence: CASSPRTTSGSEGGEQFF.

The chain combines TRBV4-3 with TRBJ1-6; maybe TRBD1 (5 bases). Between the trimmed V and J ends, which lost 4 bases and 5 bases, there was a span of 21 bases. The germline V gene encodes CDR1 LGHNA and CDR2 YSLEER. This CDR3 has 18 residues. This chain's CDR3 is CASSRTPQWAKDNSPLHF. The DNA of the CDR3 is TGCGCCAGCAGCCGGACACCCCAGTGGGCAAAAGATAATTCACCCCTCCACTTT.

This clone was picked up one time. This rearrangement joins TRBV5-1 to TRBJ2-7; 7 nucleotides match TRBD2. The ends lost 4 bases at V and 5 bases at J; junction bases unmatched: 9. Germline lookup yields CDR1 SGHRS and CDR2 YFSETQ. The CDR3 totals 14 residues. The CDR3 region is CASSGMAGADEQYF. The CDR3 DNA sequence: TGCGCCAGCAGCGGAATGGCGGGAGCCGACGAGCAGTACTTC.

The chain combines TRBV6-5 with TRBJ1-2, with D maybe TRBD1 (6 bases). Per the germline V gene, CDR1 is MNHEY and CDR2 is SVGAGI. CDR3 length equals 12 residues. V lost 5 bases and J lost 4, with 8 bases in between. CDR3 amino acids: CASSQGRYGYTF. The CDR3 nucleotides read TGTGCCAGCAGTCAGGGGCGCTATGGCTACACCTTC.

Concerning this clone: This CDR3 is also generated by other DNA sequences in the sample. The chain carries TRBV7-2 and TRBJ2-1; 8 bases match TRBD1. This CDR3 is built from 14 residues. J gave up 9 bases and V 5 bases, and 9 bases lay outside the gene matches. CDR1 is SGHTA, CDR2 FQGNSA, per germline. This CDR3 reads CASSIRQGQGEQFF. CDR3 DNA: TGTGCCAGCAGCATCCGACAGGGGCAAGGTGAGCAGTTCTTC.

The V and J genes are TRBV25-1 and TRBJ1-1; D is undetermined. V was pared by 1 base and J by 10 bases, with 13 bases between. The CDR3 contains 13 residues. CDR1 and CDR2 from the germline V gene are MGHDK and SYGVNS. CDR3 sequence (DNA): TGTGCCAGCAGTGAATTGGGTCGGGATGTAGCTTTCTTT. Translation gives CASSELGRDVAFF.

The CDR3 DNA reads TGTGCCAGCAGTTACGGGCCCAGGGCCTATGGCTACACCTTC. This gives the protein CASSYGPRAYGYTF. V usage is TRBV6-5 and J usage is TRBJ1-2; a possible D gene is TRBD1 (5 bases). Germline loops: CDR1 MNHEY, CDR2 SVGAGI. The CDR3 is 14 residues long. V was shortened by 2 bases and J by 4 bases, with 11 bases between the two germline ends.

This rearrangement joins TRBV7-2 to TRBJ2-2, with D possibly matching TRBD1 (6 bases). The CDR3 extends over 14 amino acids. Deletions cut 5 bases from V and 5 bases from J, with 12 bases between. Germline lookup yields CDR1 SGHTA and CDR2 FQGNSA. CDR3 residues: CASSPQGLTGELFF. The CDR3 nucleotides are TGTGCCAGCAGCCCACAGGGCCTGACCGGGGAGCTGTTTTTT.

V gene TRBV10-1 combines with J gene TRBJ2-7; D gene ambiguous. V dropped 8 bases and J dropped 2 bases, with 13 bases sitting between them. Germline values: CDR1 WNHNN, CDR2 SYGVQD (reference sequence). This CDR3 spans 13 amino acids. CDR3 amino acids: CASRRSAAYEQYF. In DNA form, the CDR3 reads TGCGCCAGCCGACGTTCAGCAGCCTACGAGCAGTACTTC.

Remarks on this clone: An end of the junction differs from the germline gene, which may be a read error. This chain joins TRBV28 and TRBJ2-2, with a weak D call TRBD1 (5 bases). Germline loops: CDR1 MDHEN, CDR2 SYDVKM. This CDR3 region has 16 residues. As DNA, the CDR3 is TGTGCCACCAGTGACAGTCCTTCTGCGAACACCGGGGAGCTGTTTTTT. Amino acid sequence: CATSDSPSANTGELFF.

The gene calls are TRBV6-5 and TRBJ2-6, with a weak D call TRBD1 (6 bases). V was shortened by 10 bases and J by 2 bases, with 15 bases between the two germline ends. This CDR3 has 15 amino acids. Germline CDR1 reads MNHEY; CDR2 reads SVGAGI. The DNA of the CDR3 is TGTGCCACCCGTCAAACAGGGCCTGGGGCCAACGTCCTGACTTTC. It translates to CATRQTGPGANVLTF.

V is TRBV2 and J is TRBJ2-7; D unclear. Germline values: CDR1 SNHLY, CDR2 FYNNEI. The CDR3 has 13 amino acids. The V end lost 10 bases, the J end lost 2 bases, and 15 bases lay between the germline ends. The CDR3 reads CATKDGSAYEQYF. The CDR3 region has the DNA TGTGCCACCAAGGACGGGTCTGCCTACGAGCAGTACTTC. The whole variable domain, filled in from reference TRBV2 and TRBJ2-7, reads EPEVTQTPSHQVTQMGQEVILRCVPISNHLYFYWYRQILGQKVEFLVSFYNNEISEKSEIFDDQFSVERPDGSNFTLKIRSTKLEDSAMYFCATKDGSAYEQYFGPGTRLTVT.

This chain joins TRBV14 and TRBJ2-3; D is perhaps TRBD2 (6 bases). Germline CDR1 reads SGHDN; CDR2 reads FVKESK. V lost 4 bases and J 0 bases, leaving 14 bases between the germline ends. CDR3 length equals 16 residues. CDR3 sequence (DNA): TGTGCCAGCAGCCCTTCCGGGGGAGCGAGCACAGATACGCAGTATTTT. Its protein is CASSPSGGASTDTQYF.

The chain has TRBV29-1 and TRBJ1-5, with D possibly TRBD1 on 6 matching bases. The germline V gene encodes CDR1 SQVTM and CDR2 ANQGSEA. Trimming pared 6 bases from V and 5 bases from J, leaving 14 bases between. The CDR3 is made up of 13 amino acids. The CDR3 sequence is CSVRETGDQPQHF. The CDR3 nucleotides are TGCAGCGTCAGGGAGACAGGCGATCAGCCCCAGCATTTT.

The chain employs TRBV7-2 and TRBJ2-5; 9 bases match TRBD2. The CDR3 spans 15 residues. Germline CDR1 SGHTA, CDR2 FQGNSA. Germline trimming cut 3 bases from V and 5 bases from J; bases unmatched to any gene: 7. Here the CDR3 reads CASSFGSGGYETQYF. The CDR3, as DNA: TGTGCCAGCAGCTTCGGTAGCGGGGGCTATGAGACCCAGTACTTC.

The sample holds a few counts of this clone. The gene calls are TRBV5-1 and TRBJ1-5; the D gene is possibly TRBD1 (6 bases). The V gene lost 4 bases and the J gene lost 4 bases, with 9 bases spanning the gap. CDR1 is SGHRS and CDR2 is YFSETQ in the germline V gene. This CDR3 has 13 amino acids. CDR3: CASSTGQNQPQHF. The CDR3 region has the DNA TGCGCCAGCAGCACCGGACAGAATCAGCCCCAGCATTTT.

The CDR3 region has the DNA TGTGCCTGGAGTGCGAGACAGGGGTATACCGGGGAGCTGTTTTTT. This encodes CAWSARQGYTGELFF. The V gene is TRBV30, the J gene TRBJ2-2; 8 bases agree with TRBD1. The germline CDR1 and CDR2 sequences are GTSNPN and SVGIG (reference sequence). The trim removed 1 base at V and 5 bases at J, leaving 6 bases unmatched. The CDR3 loop spans 15 amino acids.

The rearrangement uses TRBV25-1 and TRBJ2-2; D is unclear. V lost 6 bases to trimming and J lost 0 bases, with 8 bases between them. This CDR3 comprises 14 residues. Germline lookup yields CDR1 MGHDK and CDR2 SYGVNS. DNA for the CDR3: TGTGCCAGCAGGACCCACTCGAACACCGGGGAGCTGTTTTTT. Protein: CASRTHSNTGELFF.

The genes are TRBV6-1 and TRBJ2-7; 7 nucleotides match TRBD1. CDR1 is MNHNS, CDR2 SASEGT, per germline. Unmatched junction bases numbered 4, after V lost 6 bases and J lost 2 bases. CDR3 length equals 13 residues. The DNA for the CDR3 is TGTGCCAGCAGCCGGGACAGACCCTACGAGCAGTACTTC. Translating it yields CASSRDRPYEQYF.

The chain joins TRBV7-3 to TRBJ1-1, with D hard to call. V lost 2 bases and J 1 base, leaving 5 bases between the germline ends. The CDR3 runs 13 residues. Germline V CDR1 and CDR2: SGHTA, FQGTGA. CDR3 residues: CASSLQSNTEAFF. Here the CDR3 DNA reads TGTGCCAGCAGCTTACAATCGAACACTGAAGCTTTCTTT.

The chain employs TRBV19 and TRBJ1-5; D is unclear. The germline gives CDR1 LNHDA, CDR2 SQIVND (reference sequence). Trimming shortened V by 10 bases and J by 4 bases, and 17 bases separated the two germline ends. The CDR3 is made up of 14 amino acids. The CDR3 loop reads CATSESGDNQPQHF. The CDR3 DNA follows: TGTGCCACTAGCGAATCCGGGGATAATCAGCCCCAGCATTTT.

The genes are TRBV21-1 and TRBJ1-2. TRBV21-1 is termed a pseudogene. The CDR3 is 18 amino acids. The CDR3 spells CASHARWRKSEEGYGYTF. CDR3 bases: TGTGCCAGCCATGCCCGCTGGAGAAAGTCAGAGGAAGGGTATGGCTACACCTTC.

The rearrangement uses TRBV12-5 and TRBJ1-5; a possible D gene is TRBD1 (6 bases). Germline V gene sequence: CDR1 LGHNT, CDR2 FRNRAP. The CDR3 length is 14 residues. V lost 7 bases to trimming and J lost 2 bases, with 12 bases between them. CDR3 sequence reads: CASDRSGGNQPQHF. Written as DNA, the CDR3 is TGTGCTAGTGATCGGTCAGGGGGCAATCAGCCCCAGCATTTT.

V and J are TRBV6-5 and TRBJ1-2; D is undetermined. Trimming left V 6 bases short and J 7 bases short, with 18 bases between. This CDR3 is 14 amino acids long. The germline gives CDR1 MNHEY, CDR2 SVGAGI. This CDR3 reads CASRGQEIVAGYTF. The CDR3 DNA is TGTGCCAGCAGGGGTCAGGAGATAGTGGCTGGCTACACCTTC.

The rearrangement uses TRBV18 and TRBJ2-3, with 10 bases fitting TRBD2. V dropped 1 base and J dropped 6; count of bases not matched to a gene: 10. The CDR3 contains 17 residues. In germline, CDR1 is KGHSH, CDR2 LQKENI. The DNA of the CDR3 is TGTGCCAGCTCACCACAGGAGGCAGCGGGAGGGCAGGATACGCAGTATTTT. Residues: CASSPQEAAGGQDTQYF.

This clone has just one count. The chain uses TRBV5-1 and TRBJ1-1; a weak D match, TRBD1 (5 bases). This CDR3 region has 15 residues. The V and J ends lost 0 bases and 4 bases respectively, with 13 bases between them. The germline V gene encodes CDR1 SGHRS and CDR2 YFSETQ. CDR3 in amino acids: CASSLANPQGTEAFF. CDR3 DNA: TGCGCCAGCAGCTTGGCCAATCCGCAGGGCACTGAAGCTTTCTTT. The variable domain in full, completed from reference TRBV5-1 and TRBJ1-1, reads KAGVTQTPRYLIKTRGQQVTLSCSPISGHRSVSWYQQTPGQGLQFLFEYFSETQRNKGNFPGRFSGRQFSNSRSEMNVSTLELGDSALYLCASSLANPQGTEAFFGQGTRLTVV.